The clone carrying this T cell receptor (beta chain) was counted many times. As yet, its antigen is unknown. The sample belongs to a study of neurological immune-mediated disorders. Study-level background: Relapsing-remitting disease affected around 31, and secondary progressive 3, of around 34 multiple sclerosis patients. General study points: Repertoires from 18 of 34 multiple sclerosis patients grouped phylogenetically into a related-CDR3 cluster, suggesting a possible signature.

CDR1 and CDR2 from the germline V gene are DFQATT and SNEGSKA (reference sequence). The CDR3 runs 15 residues. The J segment lost 4 bases and the V segment lost 7 bases, leaving 12 bases of the junction unmatched. 5'RACE generated cDNA with 10-nucleotide random UMIs. TCRdb analysed the 5' RACE reads with MiXCR anew, one entry per CDR3 protein. The sample lists tens of thousands of distinct CDR3 sequences, approximately 4% seen once, with 2.9% in the top ten. The material sequenced was PBMCs. This TCR was sampled from a middle-aged man with multiple sclerosis. The chain is built from TRBV20-1 and TRBJ2-2; 7 nucleotides match TRBD2. The CDR3 loop is CSVLLRGGGTGELFF. The CDR3 region has the DNA TGCAGTGTTCTCCTCCGGGGCGGGGGCACCGGGGAGCTGTTTTTT.